This TCR beta chain derives from a study of radiation and T cells in renal cell carcinoma. Study background: Nephrectomy followed 15 Gy stereotactic body radiation by 4 weeks. Study results and limitations: From baseline, blood top tumor clonotypes peaked at 2 weeks post-radiation.

The protocol was immunoSEQ multiplex PCR, while the TCRdb copy is restricted to in-frame clones and leaves out a portion. Of under 150,000 clones listed, 75% to 90% are singletons. Time point: blood 2 weeks post-SBRT. The treatment denotes: 15 Gy SBRT to primary tumor, nephrectomy 4 weeks later. Clear cell pathology was present in this patient's renal cell carcinoma. On this clone: Its antigen is still unknown.

This TCR was sampled from a woman aged 55-75 years with renal cell carcinoma. The sequencing used blood, collected from a patient whose treatment included radiotherapy and nephrectomy.

The DNA of the CDR3 is TGTGCCAGCAGCTTGGGAGGGACTAGTTTACATGAGCAGTTCTTC. It translates to CASSLGGTSLHEQFF. The chain uses TRBV5-6 and TRBJ2-1; TRBD2 aligns across 8 bases. The trim removed 0 bases at V and 8 bases at J, leaving 7 bases unmatched. The CDR3 contains 15 residues. The germline V gene has CDR1 SGHDT and CDR2 YYEEEE.